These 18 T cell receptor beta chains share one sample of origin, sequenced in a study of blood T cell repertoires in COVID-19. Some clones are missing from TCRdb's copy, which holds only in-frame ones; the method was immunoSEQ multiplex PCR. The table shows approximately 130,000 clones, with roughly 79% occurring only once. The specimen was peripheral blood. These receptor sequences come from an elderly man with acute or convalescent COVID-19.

CDR3 sequence (DNA): TGTGCCAGCACCACCAGACAGATGAACACTGAAGCTTTCTTT. Translating gives CASTTRQMNTEAFF. The rearrangement links TRBV6-5 to TRBJ1-1, with D possibly being TRBD1 (5 bases). Germline V gene sequence: CDR1 MNHEY, CDR2 SVGAGI. Trimming stripped 7 bases from V and 0 bases from J, with 12 bases between. This CDR3 has 14 residues.

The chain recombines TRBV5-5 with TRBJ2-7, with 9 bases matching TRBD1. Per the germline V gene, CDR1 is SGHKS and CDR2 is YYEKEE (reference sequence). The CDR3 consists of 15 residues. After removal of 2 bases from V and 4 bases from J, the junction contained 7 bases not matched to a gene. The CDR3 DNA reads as TGTGCCAGCAGCTTACCTGACAGGGGGTATTACGAGCAGTACTTC. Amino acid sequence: CASSLPDRGYYEQYF.

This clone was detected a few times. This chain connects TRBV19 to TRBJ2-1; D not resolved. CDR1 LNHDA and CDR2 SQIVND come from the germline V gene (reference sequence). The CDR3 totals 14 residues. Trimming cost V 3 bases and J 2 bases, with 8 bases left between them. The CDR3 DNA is TGTGCCAGTAGTATTGGGCAGACCTACAATGAGCAGTTCTTC. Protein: CASSIGQTYNEQFF.

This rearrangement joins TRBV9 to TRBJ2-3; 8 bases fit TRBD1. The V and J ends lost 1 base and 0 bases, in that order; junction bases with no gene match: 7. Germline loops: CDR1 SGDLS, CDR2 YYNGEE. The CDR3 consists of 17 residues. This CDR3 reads CASSVTRTGKSTDTQYF. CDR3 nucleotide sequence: TGTGCCAGCAGCGTAACCCGGACAGGGAAAAGCACAGATACGCAGTATTTT.

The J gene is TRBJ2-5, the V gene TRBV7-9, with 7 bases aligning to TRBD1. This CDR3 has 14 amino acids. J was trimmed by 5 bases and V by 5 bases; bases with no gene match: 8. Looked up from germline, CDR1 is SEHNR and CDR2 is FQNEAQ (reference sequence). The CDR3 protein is CASSLGGASETQYF. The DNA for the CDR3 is TGTGCCAGCAGCCTAGGGGGCGCATCTGAGACCCAGTACTTC. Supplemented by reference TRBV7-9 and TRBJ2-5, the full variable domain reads DTGVSQNPRHKITKRGQNVTFRCDPISEHNRLYWYRQTLGQGPEFLTYFQNEAQLEKSRLLSDRFSAERPKGSFSTLEIQRTEQGDSAMYLCASSLGGASETQYFGPGTRLLVL.

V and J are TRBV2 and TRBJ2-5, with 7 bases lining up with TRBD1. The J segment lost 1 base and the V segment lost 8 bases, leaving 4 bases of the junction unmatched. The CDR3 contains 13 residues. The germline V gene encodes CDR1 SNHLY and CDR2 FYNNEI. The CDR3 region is CASERDSQETQYF. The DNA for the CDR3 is TGTGCCAGCGAACGGGACAGCCAAGAGACCCAGTACTTC.

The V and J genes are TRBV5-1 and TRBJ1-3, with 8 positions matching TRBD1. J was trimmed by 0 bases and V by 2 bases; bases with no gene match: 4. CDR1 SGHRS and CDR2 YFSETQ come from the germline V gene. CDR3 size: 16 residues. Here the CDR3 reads CASSFDRGNSGNTIYF. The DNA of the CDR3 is TGCGCCAGCAGCTTCGACAGGGGAAACTCTGGAAACACCATATATTTT.

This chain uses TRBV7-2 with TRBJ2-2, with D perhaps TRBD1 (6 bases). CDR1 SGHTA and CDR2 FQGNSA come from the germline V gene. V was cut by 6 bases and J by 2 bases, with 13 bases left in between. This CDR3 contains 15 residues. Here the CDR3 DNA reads TGTGCCAGCAGACCCGACAGGTACAACACCGGGGAGCTGTTTTTT. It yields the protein CASRPDRYNTGELFF.

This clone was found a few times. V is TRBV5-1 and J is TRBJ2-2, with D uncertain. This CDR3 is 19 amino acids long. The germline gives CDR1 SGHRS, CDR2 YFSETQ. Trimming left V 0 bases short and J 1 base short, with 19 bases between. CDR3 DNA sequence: TGCGCCAGCAGCTTGGCCTTTTCTAGGAGTCAGATGAACACCGGGGAGCTGTTTTTT. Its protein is CASSLAFSRSQMNTGELFF.

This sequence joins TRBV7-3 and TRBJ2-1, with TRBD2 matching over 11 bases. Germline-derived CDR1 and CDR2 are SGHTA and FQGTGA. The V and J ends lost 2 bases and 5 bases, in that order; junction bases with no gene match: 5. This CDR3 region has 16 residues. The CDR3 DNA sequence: TGTGCCAGCAGCTTAGTTGGGGGACTAGCGGACAATGAGCAGTTCTTC. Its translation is CASSLVGGLADNEQFF.

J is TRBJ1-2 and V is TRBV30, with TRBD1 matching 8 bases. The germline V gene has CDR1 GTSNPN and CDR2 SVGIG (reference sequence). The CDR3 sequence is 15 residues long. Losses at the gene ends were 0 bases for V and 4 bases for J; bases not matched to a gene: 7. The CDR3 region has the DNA TGTGCCTGGAGTGTAGGGACAGGCCTTTTCTATGGCTACACCTTC. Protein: CAWSVGTGLFYGYTF.

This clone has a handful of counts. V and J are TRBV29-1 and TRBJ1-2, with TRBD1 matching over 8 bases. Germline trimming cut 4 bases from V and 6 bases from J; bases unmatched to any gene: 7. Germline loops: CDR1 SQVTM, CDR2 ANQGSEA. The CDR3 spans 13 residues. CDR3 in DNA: TGCAGCGTTGTGGCAGGGGGCGCAGATGGCTACACCTTC. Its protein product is CSVVAGGADGYTF.

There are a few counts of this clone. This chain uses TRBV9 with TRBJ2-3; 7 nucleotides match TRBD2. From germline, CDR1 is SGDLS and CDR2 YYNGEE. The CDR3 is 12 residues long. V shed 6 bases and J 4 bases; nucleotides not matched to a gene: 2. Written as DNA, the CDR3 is TGTGCCAGCAACGCGGGAGCAGATACGCAGTATTTT. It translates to CASNAGADTQYF.

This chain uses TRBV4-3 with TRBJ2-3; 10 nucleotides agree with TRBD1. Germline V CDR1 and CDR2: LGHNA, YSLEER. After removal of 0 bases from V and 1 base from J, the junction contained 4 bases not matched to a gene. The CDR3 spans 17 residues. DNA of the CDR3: TGCGCCAGCAGCCAAGAATACGGACAGGGGGGCACAGATACGCAGTATTTT. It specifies CASSQEYGQGGTDTQYF.

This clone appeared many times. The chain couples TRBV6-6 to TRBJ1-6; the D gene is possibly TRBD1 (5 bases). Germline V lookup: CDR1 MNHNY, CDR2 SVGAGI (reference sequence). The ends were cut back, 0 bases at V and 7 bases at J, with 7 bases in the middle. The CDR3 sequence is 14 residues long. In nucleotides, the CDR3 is TGTGCCAGCAGTTACTCGGAGGGGAATTCACCCCTCCACTTT. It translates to CASSYSEGNSPLHF.

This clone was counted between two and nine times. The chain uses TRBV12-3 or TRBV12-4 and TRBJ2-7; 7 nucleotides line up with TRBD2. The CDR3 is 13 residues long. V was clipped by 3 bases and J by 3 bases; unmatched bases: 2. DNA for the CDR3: TGTGCCAGCAGTTTTGCGGGGGTCTACGAGCAGTACTTC. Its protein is CASSFAGVYEQYF.

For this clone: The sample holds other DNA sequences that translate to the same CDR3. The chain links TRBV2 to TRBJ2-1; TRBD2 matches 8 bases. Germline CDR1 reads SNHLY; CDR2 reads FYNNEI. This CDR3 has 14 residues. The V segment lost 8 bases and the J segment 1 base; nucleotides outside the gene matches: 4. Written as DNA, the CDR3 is TGTGCCAGCTCCCGGGGGGGGTCCTACAATGAGCAGTTCTTC. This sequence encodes CASSRGGSYNEQFF.

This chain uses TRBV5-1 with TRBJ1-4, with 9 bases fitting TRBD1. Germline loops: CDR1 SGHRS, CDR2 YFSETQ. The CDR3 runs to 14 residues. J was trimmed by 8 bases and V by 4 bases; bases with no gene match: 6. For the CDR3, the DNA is TGCGCCAGCAGCACCGGGACAGGGAGAGAAAAACTGTTTTTT. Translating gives CASSTGTGREKLFF.